This record concerns one T cell receptor beta chain sequence. The antigen remains unidentified. The data stem from a study of metastatic and nonmetastatic thyroid tumors. Turning to the study itself: Patients with malignant and benign thyroid disease provided blood and tumor or nodule tissue, whose repertoires were compared.

In the original workflow: Using the CDR3 differences seen across clinicopathological groups, the authors built a distant-metastasis classifier for papillary thyroid cancer, which was meant to discriminate distant-metastatic patients. TCRdb re-analyzed the PCR reads using MiXCR. The authors' filters were not applied to this entry. The data contain almost 35,000 clones, less than 40% of them singletons. None of the patients had undergone any treatment ahead of thyroid surgery. Study-level points and caveats: Within blood and tumor, benign nodules reportedly had significantly lower TCR beta diversity than malignant thyroid tumors did.

This CDR3 is built from 15 residues. Germline V lookup: CDR1 MDHEN, CDR2 SYDVKM. The germline V and J ends were trimmed by 3 bases and 6 bases, with 17 bases remaining between them. This TCR came from a female donor with papillary thyroid cancer or a benign thyroid nodule (not recorded which). Some clones in this sample may be carry-over from other donors' samples. The sequenced sample consisted of tumor tissue. The chain has TRBV28 and TRBJ1-2; D may be TRBD1 (6 bases). In nucleotides, the CDR3 is TGTGCCAGCAGTTTTAGCGCCGGGGGGCAGGATGGCTACACCTTC. Residues: CASSFSAGGQDGYTF.